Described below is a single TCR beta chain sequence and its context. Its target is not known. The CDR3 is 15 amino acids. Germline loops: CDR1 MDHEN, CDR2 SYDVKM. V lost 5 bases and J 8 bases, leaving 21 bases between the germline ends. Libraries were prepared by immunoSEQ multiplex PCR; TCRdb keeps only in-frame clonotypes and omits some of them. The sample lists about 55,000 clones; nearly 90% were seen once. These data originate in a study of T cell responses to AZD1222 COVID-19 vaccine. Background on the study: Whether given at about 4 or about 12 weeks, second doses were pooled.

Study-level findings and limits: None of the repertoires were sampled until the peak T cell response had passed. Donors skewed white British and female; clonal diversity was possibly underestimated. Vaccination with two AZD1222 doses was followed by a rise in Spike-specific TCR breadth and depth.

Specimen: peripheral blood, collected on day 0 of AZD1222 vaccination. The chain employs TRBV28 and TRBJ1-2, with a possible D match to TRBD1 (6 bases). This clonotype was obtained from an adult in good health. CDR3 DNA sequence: TGTGCCAGCAGTCTCCCTGTGGGAGGGGGGACGGGCTACACCTTC. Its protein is CASSLPVGGGTGYTF.